What follows are 10 T cell receptor beta chains derived from one specimen sequenced in a study of blood T cell repertoires in COVID-19. Assay: immunoSEQ multiplex PCR; the TCRdb copy retains only in-frame clones and omits some. The table has approximately 210,000 clones, roughly 86% seen once. The source material was peripheral blood. The receptors derive from a woman between 35 and 50 years old with acute or convalescent COVID-19.

V gene TRBV7-8 combines with J gene TRBJ2-1; perhaps TRBD1 as D (6 bases). Germline lookup yields CDR1 SGHVS and CDR2 FQNEAQ. Trimming pared 7 bases from V and 2 bases from J, leaving 12 bases between. This CDR3 spans 14 amino acids. CDR3 protein: CASTRDNPYNEQFF. DNA of the CDR3: TGTGCCAGCACCCGGGACAACCCCTACAATGAGCAGTTCTTC. Full variable domain (rest looked up from reference TRBV7-8 and TRBJ2-1): GAGVSQSPRYKVAKRGQDVALRCDPISGHVSLFWYQQALGQGPEFLTYFQNEAQLDKSGLPSDRFFAERPEGSVSTLKIQRTQQEDSAVYLCASTRDNPYNEQFFGPGTRLTVL.

The chain couples TRBV27 to TRBJ2-1, with D perhaps TRBD2 (6 bases). The CDR3 runs 13 residues. Germline V gene data show CDR1 as MNHEY and CDR2 as SMNVEV (reference sequence). Trimming left V 5 bases short and J 9 bases short, with 14 bases between. The CDR3 reads CASSITSTGEQFF. CDR3 nucleotide sequence: TGTGCCAGCAGTATTACTAGCACCGGTGAGCAGTTCTTC.

This clone is a singleton in its sample. The chain has TRBV10-3 and TRBJ1-2, with D possibly TRBD1 on 6 matching bases. There are 15 residues in the CDR3. Trimming shortened V by 3 bases and J by 3 bases, and 14 bases separated the two germline ends. Germline-derived CDR1 and CDR2 are ENHRY and SYGVKD. The CDR3 nucleotides read TGTGCCATCAGTGACCCGGGGGGGCGCCACTATGGCTACACCTTC. It codes for CAISDPGGRHYGYTF.

This clone was observed a few times. This chain's CDR3 is CSAGGQGNYGYTF. For the CDR3, the DNA is TGCAGCGCTGGTGGCCAGGGGAACTATGGCTACACCTTC. The chain combines TRBV29-1 with TRBJ1-2; possibly TRBD1 for D (6 bases). Germline lookup yields CDR1 SQVTM and CDR2 ANQGSEA. The CDR3 extends over 13 amino acids. V was shortened by 7 bases and J by 2 bases, with 14 bases between the two germline ends.

This rearrangement joins TRBV5-1 to TRBJ2-1, with D perhaps TRBD2 (5 bases). Trimming took off 4 bases at V and 7 bases at J, with 21 bases between the two ends. CDR3 length: 16 residues. Germline CDR1 and CDR2: SGHRS and YFSETQ. CDR3 sequence (DNA): TGCGCCAGCAGCCCTGAGTGGGGAGCCCGGGGAAATGAGCAGTTCTTC. This translates into CASSPEWGARGNEQFF.

The V call is TRBV2, the J call TRBJ1-6; 10 bases line up with TRBD1. The V and J ends lost 6 bases and 7 bases, in that order; junction bases with no gene match: 3. The CDR3 spans 14 residues. The germline V gene encodes CDR1 SNHLY and CDR2 FYNNEI. The DNA of the CDR3 is TGTGCCAGCAGCTGGGGACAGGGGAATTCACCCCTCCACTTT. Translated: CASSWGQGNSPLHF.

The V gene is TRBV7-8, the J gene TRBJ2-1, with a tentative D call TRBD2 (6 bases). The V and J ends lost 4 bases and 0 bases respectively, with 7 bases between them. Looked up from germline, CDR1 is SGHVS and CDR2 is FQNEAQ. There are 14 residues in the CDR3. CDR3 region: CASSSSVSYNEQFF. DNA of the CDR3: TGTGCCAGCAGCTCTAGCGTCTCCTACAATGAGCAGTTCTTC.

This chain connects TRBV5-5 to TRBJ2-3; TRBD2 might be the D (6 bases). With 0 bases removed from V and 7 bases from J, the gap between germline ends came to 12 bases. This CDR3 region has 14 residues. The germline V gene has CDR1 SGHKS and CDR2 YYEKEE (reference sequence). CDR3 nucleotides: TGTGCCAGCAGCTTGGCAGTGGGGGGTAATACGCAGTATTTT. Amino acids: CASSLAVGGNTQYF. The whole variable domain, remainder taken from reference TRBV5-5 and TRBJ2-3, is DAGVTQSPTHLIKTRGQQVTLRCSPISGHKSVSWYQQVLGQGPQFIFQYYEKEERGRGNFPDRFSARQFPNYSSELNVNALLLGDSALYLCASSLAVGGNTQYFGPGTRLTVL.

The genes are TRBV3-1 (or the pseudogene TRBV3-2) and TRBJ2-5; D uncertain. The CDR3 contains 15 residues. Trimming pared 1 base from V and 1 base from J, leaving 10 bases between. Per germline, CDR1 LGHDT and CDR2 YNNKEL (reference sequence). The CDR3 loop is CASSQAGTAQETQYF. Written as DNA, the CDR3 is TGTGCCAGCAGCCAAGCGGGTACGGCCCAAGAGACCCAGTACTTC.

This clone was seen many times. This sequence joins TRBV6-6 and TRBJ1-6; weak D call: TRBD1 (6 bases). The length of the CDR3 is 15 residues. Germline assignment: CDR1 MNHNY and CDR2 SVGAGI (reference sequence). V was pared by 4 bases and J by 10 bases, with 17 bases between. CDR3 in DNA: TGTGCCAGCAGTTTAAGGGGGGGCGCGGGCTCACCCCTCCACTTT. It yields the protein CASSLRGGAGSPLHF.